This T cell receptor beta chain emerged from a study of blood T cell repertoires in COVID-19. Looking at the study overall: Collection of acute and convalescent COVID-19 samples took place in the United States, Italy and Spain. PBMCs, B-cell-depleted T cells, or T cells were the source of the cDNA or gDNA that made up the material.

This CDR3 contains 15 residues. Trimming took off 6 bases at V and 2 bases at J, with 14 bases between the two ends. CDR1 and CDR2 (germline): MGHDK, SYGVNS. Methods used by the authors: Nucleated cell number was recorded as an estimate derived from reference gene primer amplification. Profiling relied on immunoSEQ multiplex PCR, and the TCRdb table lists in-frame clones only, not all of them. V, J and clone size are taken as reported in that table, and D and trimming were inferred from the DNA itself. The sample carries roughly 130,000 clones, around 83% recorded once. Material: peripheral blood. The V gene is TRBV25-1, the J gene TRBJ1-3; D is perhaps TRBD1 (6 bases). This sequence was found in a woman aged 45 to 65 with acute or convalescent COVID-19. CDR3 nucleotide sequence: TGTGCCAGCAGCGAAACAGGGCTAGCTGGAAACACCATATATTTT. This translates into CASSETGLAGNTIYF.